One sample yielded the 13 T cell receptor beta chains listed below, sequenced in a study of Graves' ophthalmopathy and Graves' hyperthyroidism. Investigators amplified TCR beta CDR3 regions from RNA transcripts. RT-PCR with HTBI primers came first, then second-round multiplex PCR. TCRdb reprocessed the multiplex PCR reads with MiXCR, giving one entry per CDR3 protein. The sample lists roughly 700,000 distinct CDR3 sequences; 35% to 50% were seen once. The sequenced material came from peripheral blood. Every receptor here comes from an adult man with Graves' ophthalmopathy.

This clonotype was detected only a few times. The V gene is TRBV10-3, the J gene TRBJ1-2, with TRBD1 as a possible D gene (6 bases). In germline, CDR1 is ENHRY, CDR2 SYGVKD. V was cut by 10 bases and J by 5 bases, with 17 bases left in between. The length of the CDR3 is 13 residues. The CDR3 reads CATALGAEYGYTF. CDR3 coding DNA: TGTGCCACCGCCCTGGGGGCCGAATATGGCTACACCTTC.

The chain carries TRBV7-3 and TRBJ2-7; possibly TRBD1 or TRBD2 for D (5 bases each). The V and J ends lost 2 bases and 2 bases respectively, with 13 bases between them. The CDR3 has 15 amino acids. Germline V gene lookup returns CDR1 SGHTA and CDR2 FQGTGA. CDR3 loop: CASSLDGTGPYEQYF. DNA of the CDR3: TGTGCCAGCAGCTTAGATGGTACGGGGCCCTACGAGCAGTACTTC. Drawing the rest from reference TRBV7-3 and TRBJ2-7, the complete variable domain is GAGVSQTPSNKVTEKGKYVELRCDPISGHTALYWYRQSLGQGPEFLIYFQGTGAADDSGLPNDRFFAVRPEGSVSTLKIQRTERGDSAVYLCASSLDGTGPYEQYFGPGTRLTVT.

This clonotype has more than one count but fewer than ten. The gene calls are TRBV24-1 and TRBJ1-2, with TRBD1 as a possible D gene (6 bases). The CDR3 extends over 18 amino acids. V was cut by 4 bases and J by 0 bases, with 20 bases left in between. Germline values: CDR1 KGHDR, CDR2 SFDVKD. The CDR3 sequence is CATSEAGALLSANYGYTF. The CDR3 nucleotides read TGTGCCACCAGTGAAGCAGGGGCCCTCCTATCAGCTAACTATGGCTACACCTTC.

This clonotype was found once. V gene TRBV9 combines with J gene TRBJ1-4, with 9 bases lining up with TRBD1. J gave up 8 bases and V 2 bases, and 13 bases lay outside the gene matches. The germline V gene encodes CDR1 SGDLS and CDR2 YYNGEE. This CDR3 comprises 17 residues. CDR3 sequence reads: CASSVGVKRTGVEKLFF. The CDR3 DNA follows: TGTGCCAGCAGCGTCGGTGTTAAAAGGACAGGGGTCGAAAAACTGTTTTTT. The whole variable domain, filled in from reference TRBV9 and TRBJ1-4, reads DSGVTQTPKHLITATGQRVTLRCSPRSGDLSVYWYQQSLDQGLQFLIQYYNGEERAKGNILERFSAQQFPDLHSELNLSSLELGDSALYFCASSVGVKRTGVEKLFFGSGTQLSVL.

The table lists this clonotype with a count of one. The junction departs from the called germline gene at one end, perhaps through a read error. The CDR3 is CASSLRAGQDTGELFF. CDR3 sequence (DNA): TGTGCCAGCAGTTTACGGGCCGGCCAGGACACCGGGGAGCTGTTTTTT. This rearrangement joins TRBV10-3 to TRBJ2-2; unclear D gene. The CDR3 covers 16 residues. The germline V gene has CDR1 ENHRY and CDR2 SYGVKD.

This chain links TRBV7-2 with TRBJ2-7, with D perhaps matching TRBD1 (8 bases). Germline V gene data show CDR1 as SGHTA and CDR2 as FQGNSA. V was pared by 1 base and J by 5 bases, with 15 bases between. The CDR3 has 15 amino acids. CDR3 DNA: TGTGCCAGCAGCTTAGGAGGACAGGGAGGGGACGAGCAGTACTTC. It yields the protein CASSLGGQGGDEQYF.

This clonotype was picked up many times. The rearrangement joins TRBV29-1 to TRBJ1-2, with D perhaps TRBD1 (6 bases). The V gene's germline CDR1 is SQVTM and CDR2 ANQGSEA. The CDR3 has 14 amino acids. The V gene lost 6 bases and the J gene lost 7 bases, with 21 bases spanning the gap. The CDR3 DNA is TGCAGCGTAGAGGACAGTTCAAGCTCCTCTGGCTACACCTTC. This encodes CSVEDSSSSSGYTF.

On this clonotype itself: This may be a read error: a much more frequent sequence differs by one nucleotide. The J gene is TRBJ2-5, the V gene TRBV20-1; D not resolved. Germline V lookup: CDR1 DFQATT, CDR2 SNEGSKA (reference sequence). The CDR3 extends over 10 amino acids. The CDR3 sequence is CSASGQTQHF. The CDR3 nucleotides read TGCAGTGCTAGTGGGCAGACCCAGCACTTC.

V is TRBV20-1 and J is TRBJ2-7; 7 bases map to TRBD2. The length of the CDR3 is 15 residues. V was pared by 0 bases and J by 5 bases, with 10 bases of the junction left unmatched. Germline V CDR1 and CDR2: DFQATT, SNEGSKA (reference sequence). CDR3 in DNA: TGCAGTGCTAGAGATGGGAGGGGACGTTGGGACGAGCAGTACTTC. It yields the protein CSARDGRGRWDEQYF.

The rearrangement joins TRBV25-1 to TRBJ1-2, with TRBD1 as a possible D gene (5 bases). CDR3 length equals 13 residues. The V gene's germline CDR1 is MGHDK and CDR2 SYGVNS. V was clipped by 5 bases and J by 7 bases, with 14 bases between them. DNA for the CDR3: TGTGCCAGCAGTTACTCGTCGGGACTTGGCTACACCTTC. Translated, it gives CASSYSSGLGYTF.

This clonotype has a handful of counts. This sequence joins TRBV29-1 and TRBJ2-7; either TRBD1 or TRBD2 may supply D (5 bases each). Trimming stripped 7 bases from V and 3 bases from J, with 19 bases between. Germline V gene sequence: CDR1 SQVTM, CDR2 ANQGSEA. CDR3 length equals 14 residues. CDR3 amino acids: CSATTGRVIYEQYF. Written as DNA, the CDR3 is TGCAGCGCAACGACGGGACGTGTGATCTACGAGCAGTACTTC.

This clonotype has only a few counts. The rearrangement uses TRBV4-3 and TRBJ2-7; TRBD1 might be the D (5 bases). This CDR3 region has 15 residues. V lost 0 bases to trimming and J lost 5 bases, with 14 bases between them. Germline values: CDR1 LGHNA, CDR2 YSLEER. CDR3: CASSQDGAGWDEQYF. Here the CDR3 DNA reads TGCGCCAGCAGCCAAGATGGTGCAGGGTGGGACGAGCAGTACTTC.

The table lists this clonotype with many counts. CDR3 in DNA: TGTGCCAGCAGTGCGGGACAGGGGAGCAATCAGCCCCAGCATTTT. Its protein is CASSAGQGSNQPQHF. The gene calls are TRBV2 and TRBJ1-5; 10 positions match TRBD1. Germline CDR1 is SNHLY and CDR2 is FYNNEI. J was trimmed by 1 base and V by 4 bases; bases with no gene match: 1. CDR3 length: 15 residues.